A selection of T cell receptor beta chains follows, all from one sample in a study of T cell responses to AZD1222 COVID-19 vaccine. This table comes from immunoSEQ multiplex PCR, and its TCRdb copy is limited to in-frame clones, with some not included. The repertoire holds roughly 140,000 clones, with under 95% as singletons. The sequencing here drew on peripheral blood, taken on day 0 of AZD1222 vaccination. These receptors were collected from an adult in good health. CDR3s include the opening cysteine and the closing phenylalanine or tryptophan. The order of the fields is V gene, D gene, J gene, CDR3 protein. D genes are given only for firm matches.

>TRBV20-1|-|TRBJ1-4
CSARTNEKLFF
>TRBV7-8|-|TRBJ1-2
CASSFQQGGGYTF
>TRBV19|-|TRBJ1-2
CASSIFGDYGYTF
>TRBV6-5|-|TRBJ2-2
CASRGRTNTGELFF
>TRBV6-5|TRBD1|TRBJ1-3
CASSYEGASGNTIYF
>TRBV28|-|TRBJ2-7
CASSPLGTVYEQYF
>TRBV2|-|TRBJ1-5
CASSERGLSSPLSNQPQHF
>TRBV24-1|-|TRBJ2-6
CATATGQTSGANVLTF
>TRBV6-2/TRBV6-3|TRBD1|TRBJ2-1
CASSRGTGNEQFF
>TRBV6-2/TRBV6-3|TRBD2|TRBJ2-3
CASSRVAGEGTDTQYF
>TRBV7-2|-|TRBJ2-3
CASSFGLYTDTQYF
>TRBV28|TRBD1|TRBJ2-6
CASSRQGPAGANVLTF
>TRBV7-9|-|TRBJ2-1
CASSLFAGLANEQFF
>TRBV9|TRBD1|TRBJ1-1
CASSVAGQGDTEAFF
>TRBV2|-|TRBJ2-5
CASSDTGSVETQYF
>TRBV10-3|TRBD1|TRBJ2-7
CAISDRGLFYEQYF
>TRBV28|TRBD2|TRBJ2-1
CASSFLIAGEDNEQFF
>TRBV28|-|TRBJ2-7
CASTQGSYEQYF
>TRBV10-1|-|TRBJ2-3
CASSEGATQYF
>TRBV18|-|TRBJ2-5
CASSPPGVETQYF
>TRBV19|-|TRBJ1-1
CASSIMKIGVSEAFF
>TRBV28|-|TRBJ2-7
CASSFPQGWKYF
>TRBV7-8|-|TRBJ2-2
CASSFRVLLNTGELFF
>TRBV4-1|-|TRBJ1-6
CASSPRAGNNSPLHF
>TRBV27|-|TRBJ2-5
CASSDYYHQETQYF
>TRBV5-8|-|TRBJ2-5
CASSLDGAGNQETQYF
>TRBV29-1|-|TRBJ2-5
CSVGEQPGQETQYF
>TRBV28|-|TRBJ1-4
CASSLPPGTRGEKLFF
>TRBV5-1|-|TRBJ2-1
CASSLAAELNEQFF
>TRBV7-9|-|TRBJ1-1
CASSPARGTNTEAFF
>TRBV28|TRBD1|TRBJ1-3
CASGLQGGNTIYF
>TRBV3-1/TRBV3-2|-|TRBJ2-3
CASSQVGTRADTQYF
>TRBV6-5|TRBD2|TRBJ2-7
CASSYDGRALYEQYF
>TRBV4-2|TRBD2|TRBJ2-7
CASSQEIAGVREQYF
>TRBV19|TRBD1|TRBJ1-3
CASSIPGTGTGNTIYF
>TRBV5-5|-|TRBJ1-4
CASSLVAGVGEKLFF
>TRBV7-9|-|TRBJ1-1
CASSILGGTGFEAFF
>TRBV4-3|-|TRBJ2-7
CASSRGRGGEYEQYF
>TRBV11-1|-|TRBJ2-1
CASSLAVSYNEQFF
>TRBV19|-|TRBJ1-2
CASTPRRYTF